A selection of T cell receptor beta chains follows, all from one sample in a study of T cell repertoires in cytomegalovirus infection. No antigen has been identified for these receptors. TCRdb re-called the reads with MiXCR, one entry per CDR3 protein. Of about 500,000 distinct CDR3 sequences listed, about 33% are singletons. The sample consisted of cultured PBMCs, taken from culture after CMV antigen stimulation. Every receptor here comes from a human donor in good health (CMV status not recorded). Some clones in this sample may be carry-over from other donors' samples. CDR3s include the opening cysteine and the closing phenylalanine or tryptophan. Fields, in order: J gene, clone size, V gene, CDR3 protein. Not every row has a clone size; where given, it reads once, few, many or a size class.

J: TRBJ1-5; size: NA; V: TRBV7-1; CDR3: CASSYESSNQPQHF
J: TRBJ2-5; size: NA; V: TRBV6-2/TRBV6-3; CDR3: CASSYSPWRGPYQETQYF
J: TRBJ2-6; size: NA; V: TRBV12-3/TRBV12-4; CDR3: CASRPGGVSLSGANVLTF
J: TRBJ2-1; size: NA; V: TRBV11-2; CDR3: CASSLVLWERDEQFF
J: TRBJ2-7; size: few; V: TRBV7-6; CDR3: CASSLERDSYEQYF
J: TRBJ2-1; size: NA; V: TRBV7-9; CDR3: CASSLYGTGNEQFF
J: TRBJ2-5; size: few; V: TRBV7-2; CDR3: CASSPQTRFETQYF
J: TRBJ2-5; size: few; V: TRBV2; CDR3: CASSETGGMKTQYF
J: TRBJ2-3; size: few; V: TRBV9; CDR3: CASARDTDTQYF
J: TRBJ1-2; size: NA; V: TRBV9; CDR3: CASSVGVFYGYTF
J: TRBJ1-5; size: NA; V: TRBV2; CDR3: CASSEGGRRNNQPQHF
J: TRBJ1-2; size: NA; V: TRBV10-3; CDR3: CATASRDRGNYGYTF
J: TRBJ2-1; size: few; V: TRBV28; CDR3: CASSLSAATIRVNNEQFF
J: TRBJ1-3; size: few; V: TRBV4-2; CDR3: CASSQGQGGNTIYF
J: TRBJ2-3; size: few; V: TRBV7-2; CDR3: CASSLVPGRPPDTQYF
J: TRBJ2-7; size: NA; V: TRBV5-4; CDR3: CASTLGTASYEQYF
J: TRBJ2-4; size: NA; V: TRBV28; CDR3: CASSDGTGWAKNIQYF
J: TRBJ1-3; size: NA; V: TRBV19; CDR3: CASSMGQSSGNTIYF
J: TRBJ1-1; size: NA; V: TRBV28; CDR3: CASSLGQGRGTEAFF
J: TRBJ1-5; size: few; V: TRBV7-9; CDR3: CASSLVGGDSNQPQHF
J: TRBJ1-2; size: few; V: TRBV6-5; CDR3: CASSYSIRGAPNYGYTF
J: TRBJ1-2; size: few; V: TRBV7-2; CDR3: CASSTRDSSLYGYTF
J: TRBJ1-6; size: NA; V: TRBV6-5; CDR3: CASSYDPGSNSPLHF
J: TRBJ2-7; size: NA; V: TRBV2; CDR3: CASEPTTGPSSYEQYF
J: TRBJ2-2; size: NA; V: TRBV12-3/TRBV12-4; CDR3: CASSSQGDTGELFF
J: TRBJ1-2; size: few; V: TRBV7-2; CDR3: CASSLDSGSYGYTF
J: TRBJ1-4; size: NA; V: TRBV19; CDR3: CASSIGLATNEKLFF
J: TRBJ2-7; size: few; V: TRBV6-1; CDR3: CASSEGRSSYEQYF
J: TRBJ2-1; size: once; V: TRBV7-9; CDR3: CASSLARIEGNEQFF
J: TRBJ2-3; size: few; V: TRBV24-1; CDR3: CATSDSGASTDTQYF
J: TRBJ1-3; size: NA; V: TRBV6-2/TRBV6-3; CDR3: CASRYRTGGANGNTIYF
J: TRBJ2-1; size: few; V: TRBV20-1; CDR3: CSASGPTNEQFF
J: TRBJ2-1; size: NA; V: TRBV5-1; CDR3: CASSPAGTGGPIGQFF
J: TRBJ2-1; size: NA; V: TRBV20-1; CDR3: CSARGKVAGVSNEQFF
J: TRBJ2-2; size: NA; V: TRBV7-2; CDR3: CASSQFVTGELFF
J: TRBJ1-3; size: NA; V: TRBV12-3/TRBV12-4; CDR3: CASSYTAVLSGNTIYF
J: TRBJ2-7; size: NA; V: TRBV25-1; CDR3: CASSDRDRGYEQYF
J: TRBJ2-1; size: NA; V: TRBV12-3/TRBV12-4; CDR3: CASSLWGTYNEQFF
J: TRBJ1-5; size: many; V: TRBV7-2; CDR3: CASSRYSNQPQHF
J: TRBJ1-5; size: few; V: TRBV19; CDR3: CASSAFGGMPQHF
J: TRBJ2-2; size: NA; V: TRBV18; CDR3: CASSPRIAENTGELFF
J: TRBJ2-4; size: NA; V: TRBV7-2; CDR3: CASSPVGGANIQYF
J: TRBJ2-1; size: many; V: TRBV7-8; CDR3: CASSRSGRSYNEQFF
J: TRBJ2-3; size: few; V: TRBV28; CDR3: CASSPLTSGRVTDTQYF
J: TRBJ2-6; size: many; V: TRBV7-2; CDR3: CASSLNPGQSSGANVLTF
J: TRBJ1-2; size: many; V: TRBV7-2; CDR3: CASSRTGGTSRGYTF
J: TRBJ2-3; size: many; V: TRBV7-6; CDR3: CASSLAGERTDTQYF
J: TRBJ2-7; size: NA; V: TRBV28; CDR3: CASSLPKRGEQYF
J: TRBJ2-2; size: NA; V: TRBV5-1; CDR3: CASSLILGAAGELFF
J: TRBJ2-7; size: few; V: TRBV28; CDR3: CASSLYRPGPYEQYF
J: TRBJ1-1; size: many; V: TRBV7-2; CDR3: CASSTRTGRGTEAFF
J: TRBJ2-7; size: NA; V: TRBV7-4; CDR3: CASRAPGTEVHEQYF